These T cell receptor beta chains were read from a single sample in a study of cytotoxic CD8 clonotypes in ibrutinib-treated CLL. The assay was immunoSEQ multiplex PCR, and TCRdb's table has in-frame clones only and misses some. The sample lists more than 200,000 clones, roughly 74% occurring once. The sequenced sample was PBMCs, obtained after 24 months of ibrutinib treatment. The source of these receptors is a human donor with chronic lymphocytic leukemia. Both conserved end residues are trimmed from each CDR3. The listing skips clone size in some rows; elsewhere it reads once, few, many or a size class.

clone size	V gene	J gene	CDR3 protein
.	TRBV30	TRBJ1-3	AWETGAGNTIY
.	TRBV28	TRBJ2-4	ASSFVAVLAKNIQY
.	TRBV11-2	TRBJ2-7	ASSPPFPDEQY
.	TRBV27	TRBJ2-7	ASSPYEQY
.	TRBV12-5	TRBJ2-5	ASGLTSGSWETQY
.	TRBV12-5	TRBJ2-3	ASGLRDDSAQY
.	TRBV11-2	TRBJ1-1	ASSLGQGEAF
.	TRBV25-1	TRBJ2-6	ASSEIRASGANVLT
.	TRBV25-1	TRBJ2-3	ASSEIRSTDTQY
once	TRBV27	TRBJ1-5	ASSFGPNQPQH
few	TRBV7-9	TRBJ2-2	ASSRQGREGDTGELF
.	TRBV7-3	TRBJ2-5	ASSPPGQETQY
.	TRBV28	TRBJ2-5	ASSFPGRQETQY
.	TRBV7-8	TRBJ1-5	ASSLGPNSNQPQH
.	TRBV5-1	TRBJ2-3	ASTVGDRGLTDTQY
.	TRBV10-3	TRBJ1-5	ATRREFGNQPQH
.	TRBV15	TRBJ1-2	ATSRDPGQKGNGYT
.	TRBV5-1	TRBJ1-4	ASSSKGQTPNEKLF
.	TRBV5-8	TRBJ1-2	ASSLGRKNYGYT
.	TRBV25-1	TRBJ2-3	ASSVANTQY
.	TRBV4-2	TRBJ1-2	ASSQVGQVYGYT
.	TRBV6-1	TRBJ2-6	ASSEKGEGANVLT
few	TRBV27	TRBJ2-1	ASSPRTGVNEQF
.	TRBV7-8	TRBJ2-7	ASSPDYAYEQY
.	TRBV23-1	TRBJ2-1	ASSLPPGHSSYNEQF
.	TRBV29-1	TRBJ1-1	SVEAQGAGTEAF